Given below is one T cell receptor beta chain in context. No antigen is known for it. The PCR had 60 Vbeta and 13 Jbeta primers. Sequencing was performed with immunoSEQ multiplex PCR; in TCRdb, only in-frame clones are kept and a portion is missing. The sample comprises about 180,000 clones, about three quarters of which are singletons, and roughly 5% rests with the top ten. The sample originates from a study of cytomegalovirus exposure and HLA in healthy donors. Study-level findings and limits: Some segments of the V type, notably TRBV6-2 and TRBV6-3, were excluded as indistinguishable. Segments of the TCR beta V type were, in most cases, productive about 87% or about 30% of the time in an earlier analysis.

V gave up 0 bases and J gave up 6 bases; unmatched junction bases: 7. The length of the CDR3 is 16 residues. CDR1 and CDR2 from the germline V gene are SGHRS and YFSETQ. Healthy bone marrow donors supplied every sample. This chain connects TRBV5-1 to TRBJ1-1; 11 nucleotides align to TRBD1. Sequences were obtained from PBMCs. The receptor was isolated from a man aged 35 to 55 in good health and CMV-seronegative. The CDR3 protein is CASSLEGTGGFAEAFF. The DNA of the CDR3 is TGCGCCAGCAGCTTGGAGGGGACAGGGGGTTTTGCTGAAGCTTTCTTT.